This is a list of T cell receptor beta chains from one sample in a study of T cells in Graves' hyperthyroidism and ophthalmopathy. TCRdb re-analysed the multiplex PCR reads in MiXCR, keeping a single row per CDR3 protein. The sample has 380,000 or so distinct CDR3 sequences; 15% to 20% are singletons. The sequenced sample was blood. These receptors were collected from a woman under 30 with Graves' hyperthyroidism. Each CDR3 is given without its conserved first and last residue. D genes are given only for firm matches.

CDR3 protein: ASSLVGGGSNQPQH; D gene: .; V gene: TRBV11-2
CDR3 protein: ASTFPIDRGYT; D gene: .; V gene: TRBV6-5
CDR3 protein: ASSAPGRGRETQY; D gene: TRBD1; V gene: TRBV6-1
CDR3 protein: ASSDPGMGEAF; D gene: .; V gene: TRBV10-1
CDR3 protein: ASSMGQVGPEAF; D gene: TRBD1; V gene: TRBV5-1
CDR3 protein: ASRKTGAANTGELF; D gene: TRBD1; V gene: TRBV6-1
CDR3 protein: ASSLAGFEQY; D gene: .; V gene: TRBV28
CDR3 protein: ASIDEQY; D gene: .; V gene: TRBV19
CDR3 protein: ASAIGGGLSYGYT; D gene: TRBD1; V gene: TRBV27
CDR3 protein: SARDSAGALEAF; D gene: .; V gene: TRBV20-1
CDR3 protein: ASSPSGGDTEAF; D gene: .; V gene: TRBV7-3
CDR3 protein: ASSEARQAYEQY; D gene: .; V gene: TRBV2
CDR3 protein: SAKKQAFTGELF; D gene: .; V gene: TRBV20-1
CDR3 protein: ASSIRPGEYQPQH; D gene: .; V gene: TRBV19
CDR3 protein: SARGGTPLGGYT; D gene: .; V gene: TRBV20-1
CDR3 protein: ASRGRGQGADGYT; D gene: TRBD1; V gene: TRBV4-1
CDR3 protein: ASSPPRAAAKNIQY; D gene: .; V gene: TRBV28
CDR3 protein: SVEGKGYEQY; D gene: .; V gene: TRBV29-1
CDR3 protein: ASSLNRSTIY; D gene: .; V gene: TRBV28
CDR3 protein: ASSPQGAGAGAEAF; D gene: .; V gene: TRBV18
CDR3 protein: ATRGTGDYEQY; D gene: TRBD1; V gene: TRBV28
CDR3 protein: ASSLRLAGIQREQY; D gene: TRBD2; V gene: TRBV27
CDR3 protein: ASSSLGGRDGYT; D gene: .; V gene: TRBV28
CDR3 protein: ASRQGDTEAF; D gene: .; V gene: TRBV4-1
CDR3 protein: ASSLMQLNTEAF; D gene: .; V gene: TRBV18
CDR3 protein: ASRRGVGTEAF; D gene: .; V gene: TRBV5-1
CDR3 protein: SAGVNTEAF; D gene: .; V gene: TRBV20-1
CDR3 protein: ASSLDDFGYEQY; D gene: .; V gene: TRBV6-5